The next 27 T cell receptor beta chains were all read from a single sample in a study of T cells after yellow fever vaccination. In TCRdb, the 5' RACE reads were re-called with MiXCR into one record per CDR3 protein. The sample has about 400,000 distinct CDR3 sequences, 6.2% seen once. Here the sequenced sample was PBMCs, taken 5 days after the yellow fever booster vaccination. These receptors were taken from a man aged 30-40 years who received the YFV17D yellow fever vaccine.

This clonotype appeared many times. The V gene is TRBV5-1, the J gene TRBJ2-7; 12 bases match TRBD2. The J segment lost 7 bases and the V segment lost 5 bases, leaving 4 bases of the junction unmatched. Germline CDR1 reads SGHRS; CDR2 reads YFSETQ. The CDR3 runs 13 residues. The CDR3 DNA follows: TGCGCCAGCAGGGGACTAGCGGGTCCTGAGCAGTACTTC. It is translated as CASRGLAGPEQYF.

This clonotype has more than one count but fewer than ten. The rearrangement uses TRBV20-1 and TRBJ1-1, with TRBD1 as a possible D gene (6 bases). The germline gives CDR1 DFQATT, CDR2 SNEGSKA (reference sequence). The CDR3 runs to 14 residues. The V gene lost 2 bases and the J gene lost 6 bases, with 16 bases spanning the gap. CDR3 region: CSARRAGERPEAFF. In nucleotides, the CDR3 is TGCAGTGCTAGAAGGGCAGGGGAGCGTCCTGAAGCTTTCTTT.

This clonotype came up many times. The rearrangement links TRBV27 to TRBJ2-1; 12 nucleotides line up with TRBD2. CDR1 is MNHEY and CDR2 is SMNVEV in the germline V gene (reference sequence). The CDR3 is 16 residues long. Trimming took 5 bases from V and 5 from J; bases not matched to a gene: 7. The CDR3 is CASSKGLAGLHNEQFF. The CDR3 DNA is TGTGCCAGCAGTAAAGGACTAGCGGGGCTTCACAATGAGCAGTTCTTC.

A few counts support this clonotype. The V call is TRBV18, the J call TRBJ2-5, with 9 bases identical to TRBD1. CDR1 is KGHSH, CDR2 LQKENI, per germline. Unmatched junction bases numbered 7, after V lost 4 bases and J lost 4 bases. The CDR3 runs to 15 residues. In DNA, the CDR3 is TGTGCCAGCTCACACCGTGGACAGGGGCTAGAGACCCAGTACTTC. Its translation: CASSHRGQGLETQYF.

The rearrangement links TRBV6-1 to TRBJ2-7; 8 bases are a match to TRBD1. The CDR3 covers 13 residues. Germline CDR1 is MNHNS and CDR2 is SASEGT. V gave up 6 bases and J gave up 5 bases; unmatched junction bases: 6. The CDR3 protein is CASREQGADEQYF. CDR3 DNA: TGTGCCAGCAGAGAGCAGGGGGCGGACGAGCAGTACTTC.

The table lists this clonotype with many counts. The chain employs TRBV28 and TRBJ2-4; D unresolved. Trimming removed 4 bases at V and 0 bases at J, with 10 bases between. The CDR3 runs 15 residues. Germline-derived CDR1 and CDR2 are MDHEN and SYDVKM. The CDR3 spells CASSSPRLAKNIQYF. The CDR3, as DNA: TGTGCCAGCAGTTCACCTAGATTAGCCAAAAACATTCAGTACTTC.

The V call is TRBV21-1, the J call TRBJ2-3; the table's D call, TRBD1, has no DNA check behind it. TRBV21-1 is recorded as a pseudogene. The CDR3 runs 17 residues. The CDR3 nucleotides are TGTGCCAGCAGCAAACCGAGTGACAGGGGGCCGGCAGATACGCAGTATTTT. It yields the protein CASSKPSDRGPADTQYF.

This clonotype was counted a few times. V gene TRBV20-1 combines with J gene TRBJ2-3; TRBD2 matches at 7 bases. This CDR3 is 15 amino acids long. Germline lookup yields CDR1 DFQATT and CDR2 SNEGSKA (reference sequence). J lost 1 base, V lost 0 bases, and 4 bases had no gene match. The CDR3 protein is CSARDWGGGTDTQYF. As DNA, the CDR3 is TGCAGTGCTAGAGACTGGGGGGGGGGCACAGATACGCAGTATTTT.

There are a few counts of this clonotype. J is TRBJ2-2 and V is TRBV12-3 or TRBV12-4; TRBD2 is a possible D gene (5 bases). Trimming stripped 8 bases from V and 6 bases from J, with 16 bases between. CDR3 length: 14 amino acids. CDR3 loop: CASPTDGRAGELFF. In DNA, the CDR3 is TGTGCCAGCCCGACGGACGGGCGGGCCGGGGAGCTGTTTTTT.

Only a few counts were recorded for this clonotype. This chain links TRBV20-1 with TRBJ2-3; D remains ambiguous. Germline values: CDR1 DFQATT, CDR2 SNEGSKA (reference sequence). The CDR3 contains 13 residues. V was clipped by 1 base and J by 7 bases, with 12 bases between them. The CDR3 DNA follows: TGCAGTGCTAGAGGACCGGATGGGCATACGCAGTATTTT. Translation: CSARGPDGHTQYF.

This clonotype was observed many times. The V call is TRBV24-1, the J call TRBJ2-2, with TRBD1 as a possible D gene (5 bases). Trimming stripped 4 bases from V and 4 bases from J, with 12 bases between. The CDR3 runs to 15 residues. The germline V gene has CDR1 KGHDR and CDR2 SFDVKD. CDR3 sequence: CATSDRDRPTGELFF. The CDR3 DNA is TGTGCCACCAGTGACCGTGACAGACCCACCGGGGAGCTGTTTTTT.

As concerns this clonotype: This clone may be a read error of a much larger clone one base away. The gene calls are TRBV12-3 or TRBV12-4 and TRBJ2-2; D is possibly TRBD2 (7 bases). The CDR3 has 13 residues. The chain's CDR3 is CASSGGRTGQLFF. The CDR3 DNA sequence: TGTGCCAGCTCCGGGGGGCGAACCGGGCAGCTGTTTTTT.

DNA for the CDR3: TGTGCCAGCTCACCCCAAAACGGGGTCGGAGGCAATCAGCCCCAGCATTTT. This translates into CASSPQNGVGGNQPQHF. The chain uses TRBV18 and TRBJ1-5; D unresolved. The CDR3 consists of 17 residues. V lost 3 bases and J lost 2, with 17 bases in between. Germline V lookup: CDR1 KGHSH, CDR2 LQKENI.

V gene TRBV6-5 combines with J gene TRBJ2-7; D gene ambiguous. Germline CDR1 MNHEY, CDR2 SVGAGI. The CDR3 totals 11 residues. V was clipped by 7 bases and J by 7 bases, with 11 bases between them. CDR3: CASTPLGEQYF. Written as DNA, the CDR3 is TGTGCCAGCACCCCTTTGGGGGAGCAGTACTTC.

The rearrangement uses TRBV7-9 and TRBJ2-3; D remains ambiguous. The V end lost 4 bases, the J end lost 0 bases, and 14 bases lay between the germline ends. This CDR3 is built from 16 residues. Germline CDR1 SEHNR, CDR2 FQNEAQ (reference sequence). This CDR3 reads CASSSSLTESTDTQYF. CDR3 sequence (DNA): TGTGCCAGCAGCTCTTCCCTTACAGAAAGCACAGATACGCAGTATTTT.

This clonotype occurred many times. The gene calls are TRBV2 and TRBJ2-5; tentatively, D is TRBD2 (6 bases). With 7 bases removed from V and 7 bases from J, the gap between germline ends came to 10 bases. The CDR3 is 11 residues long. Germline lookup yields CDR1 SNHLY and CDR2 FYNNEI. CDR3 sequence: CASTSRGTQYF. CDR3 DNA sequence: TGTGCCAGCACTTCGCGGGGGACCCAGTACTTC.

The gene calls are TRBV12-3 or TRBV12-4 and TRBJ1-2; no reliable D call. The CDR3 covers 13 residues. V was shortened by 6 bases and J by 7 bases, with 15 bases between the two germline ends. CDR3 sequence: CASSPDELGGYTF. The CDR3, as DNA: TGTGCCAGCAGCCCAGACGAACTCGGTGGCTACACCTTC.

As regards this clonotype: A read error may explain this, as a much larger clone is one base away. The chain carries TRBV6-5 and TRBJ2-1; D is ambiguous. This CDR3 is built from 12 residues. CDR1 is MNHEY, CDR2 SVGAGI, per germline. The CDR3 spells CASSSTYNEQSF. The CDR3 region has the DNA TGTGCCAGCAGTTCTACCTACAATGAGCAGTCCTTC.

This clonotype showed up many times. V gene TRBV20-1 combines with J gene TRBJ1-1, with no clear D. Germline V gene lookup returns CDR1 DFQATT and CDR2 SNEGSKA (reference sequence). CDR3 length: 14 amino acids. V lost 1 base and J lost 1, with 10 bases in between. CDR3: CSARAPGGNTEAFF. Here the CDR3 DNA reads TGCAGTGCTAGAGCTCCAGGAGGGAACACTGAAGCTTTCTTT.

The sample holds a few counts of this clonotype. V and J are TRBV3-1 and TRBJ2-1, with 11 bases fitting TRBD2. J was trimmed by 15 bases and V by 4 bases; bases with no gene match: 17. Per germline, CDR1 LGHDT and CDR2 YNNKEL (reference sequence). The CDR3 spans 16 residues. The CDR3 coding sequence is TGTGCCAGCAGCCGCCGAGGGACTAGCGGAGCGCAGGGGGTGTTCTTC. Protein: CASSRRGTSGAQGVFF.

This clonotype was picked up a small number of times. V and J are TRBV6-2 or TRBV6-3 and TRBJ1-1; D is undetermined. Germline V gene lookup returns CDR1 MNHEY and CDR2 SVGEGT. The V end was cut by 2 bases, the J end by 0 bases, with 10 bases between. The CDR3 sequence is 15 residues long. CDR3 in amino acids: CASSYPSGMNTEAFF. CDR3 in DNA: TGTGCCAGCAGTTACCCGTCGGGGATGAACACTGAAGCTTTCTTT.

This clonotype has ten or more counts. The J gene is TRBJ2-2, the V gene TRBV20-1; TRBD2 aligns across 8 bases. The V segment lost 4 bases and the J segment 4 bases; nucleotides outside the gene matches: 8. The germline V gene encodes CDR1 DFQATT and CDR2 SNEGSKA (reference sequence). The CDR3 spans 15 residues. CDR3 nucleotide sequence: TGCAGTGCTATTTCGCGGGAGGAGGGCACCGGGGAGCTGTTTTTT. It yields the protein CSAISREEGTGELFF.

This clonotype has ten or more counts. The chain links TRBV3-1 to TRBJ2-5; D gene unclear. The CDR3 sequence is 12 residues long. CDR1 and CDR2 from the germline V gene are LGHDT and YNNKEL (reference sequence). V lost 1 base, J lost 5 bases, and 5 bases lay in between. CDR3 nucleotides: TGTGCCAGCAGCCAAGTCCGGGAGACCCAGTACTTC. It translates to CASSQVRETQYF.

The genes are TRBV7-2 and TRBJ2-2, with 8 bases aligning to TRBD2. The germline V gene has CDR1 SGHTA and CDR2 FQGNSA. This CDR3 has 16 amino acids. V lost 1 base to trimming and J lost 7 bases; unmatched junction nucleotides: 8. DNA for the CDR3: TGTGCCAGCAGCTTAGGTTCCGCGGGAGGCGGCGGGGAGCTGTTTTTT. Its translation: CASSLGSAGGGGELFF.

This chain uses TRBV19 with TRBJ1-1; D not resolved. This CDR3 contains 15 residues. Germline V CDR1 and CDR2: LNHDA, SQIVND (reference sequence). Trimming cost V 3 bases and J 1 base, with 12 bases left between them. CDR3: CASSIRLQRNTEAFF. The DNA for the CDR3 is TGTGCCAGTAGTATTAGGTTGCAAAGGAACACTGAAGCTTTCTTT.

The rearrangement uses TRBV7-8 and TRBJ2-5; D is perhaps TRBD2 (5 bases). The CDR3 extends over 14 amino acids. With 5 bases removed from V and 7 bases from J, the gap between germline ends came to 17 bases. Germline CDR1 is SGHVS and CDR2 is FQNEAQ. The CDR3 protein is CASSLWTGIWTQYF. The CDR3 region has the DNA TGTGCCAGCAGCCTTTGGACTGGGATTTGGACCCAGTACTTC.

This clonotype was seen a handful of times. The V gene is TRBV30, the J gene TRBJ2-1; TRBD2 agrees at 7 bases. J gave up 0 bases and V 0 bases, and 2 bases lay outside the gene matches. The CDR3 is 15 residues long. CDR1 GTSNPN and CDR2 SVGIG come from the germline V gene (reference sequence). The CDR3 coding sequence is TGTGCCTGGAGTGTAGGCGGGAGCTCCTACAATGAGCAGTTCTTC. Residues: CAWSVGGSSYNEQFF.